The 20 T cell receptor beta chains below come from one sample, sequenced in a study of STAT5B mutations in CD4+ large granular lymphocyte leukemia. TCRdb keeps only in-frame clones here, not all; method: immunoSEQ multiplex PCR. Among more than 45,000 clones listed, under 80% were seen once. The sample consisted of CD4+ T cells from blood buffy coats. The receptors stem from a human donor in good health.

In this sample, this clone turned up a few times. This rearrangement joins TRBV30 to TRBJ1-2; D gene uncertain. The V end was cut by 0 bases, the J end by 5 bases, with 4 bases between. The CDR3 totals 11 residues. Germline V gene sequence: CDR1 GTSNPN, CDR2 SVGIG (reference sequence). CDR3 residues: CAWSVGYGYTF. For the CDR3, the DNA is TGTGCCTGGAGTGTGGGGTATGGCTACACCTTC.

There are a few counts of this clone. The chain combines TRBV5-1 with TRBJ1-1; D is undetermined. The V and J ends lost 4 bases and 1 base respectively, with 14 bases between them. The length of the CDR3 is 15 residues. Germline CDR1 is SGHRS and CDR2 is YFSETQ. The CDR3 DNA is TGCGCCAGCAGCCAAGACCGACCTCAGAACACTGAAGCTTTCTTT. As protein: CASSQDRPQNTEAFF.

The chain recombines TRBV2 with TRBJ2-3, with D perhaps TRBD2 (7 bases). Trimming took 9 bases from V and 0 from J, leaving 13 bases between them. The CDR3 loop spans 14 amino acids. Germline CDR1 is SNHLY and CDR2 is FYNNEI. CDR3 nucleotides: TGTGCCAGTAGGGCGGGGGCGAGCACAGATACGCAGTATTTT. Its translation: CASRAGASTDTQYF.

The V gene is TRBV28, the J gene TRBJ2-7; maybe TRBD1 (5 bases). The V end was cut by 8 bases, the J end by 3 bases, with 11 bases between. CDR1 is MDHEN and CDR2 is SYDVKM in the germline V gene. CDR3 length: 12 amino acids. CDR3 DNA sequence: TGTGCCAGCTCCGACAGATACTACGAGCAGTACGTC. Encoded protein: CASSDRYYEQYV.

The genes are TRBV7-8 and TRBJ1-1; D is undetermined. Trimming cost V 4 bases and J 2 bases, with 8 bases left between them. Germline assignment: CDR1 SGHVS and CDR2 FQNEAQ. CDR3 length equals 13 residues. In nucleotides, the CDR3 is TGTGCCAGCAGCTATGGACCTAACACTGAAGCTTTCTTT. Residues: CASSYGPNTEAFF.

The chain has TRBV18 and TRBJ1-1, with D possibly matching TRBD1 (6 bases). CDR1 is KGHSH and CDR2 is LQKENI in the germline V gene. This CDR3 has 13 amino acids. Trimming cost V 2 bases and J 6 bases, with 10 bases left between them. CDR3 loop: CASSPNREPEAFF. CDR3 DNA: TGTGCCAGCTCACCAAACAGGGAGCCTGAAGCTTTCTTT.

CDR3 coding DNA: TGTGCCAGTACCCCGGACAGGGATCAGATAGACACCATATATTTT. Its protein product is CASTPDRDQIDTIYF. The chain combines TRBV19 with TRBJ1-3; 8 positions agree with TRBD1. The V gene's germline CDR1 is LNHDA and CDR2 SQIVND (reference sequence). J lost 8 bases, V lost 7 bases, and 13 bases had no gene match. The CDR3 runs to 15 residues.

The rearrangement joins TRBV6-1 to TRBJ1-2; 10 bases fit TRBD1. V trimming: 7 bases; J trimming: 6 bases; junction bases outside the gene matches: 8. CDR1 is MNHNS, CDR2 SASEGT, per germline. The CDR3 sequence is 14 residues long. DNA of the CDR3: TGTGCCAGCACTGACAGGGGGCTATTGGATGGCTACACCTTC. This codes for CASTDRGLLDGYTF.

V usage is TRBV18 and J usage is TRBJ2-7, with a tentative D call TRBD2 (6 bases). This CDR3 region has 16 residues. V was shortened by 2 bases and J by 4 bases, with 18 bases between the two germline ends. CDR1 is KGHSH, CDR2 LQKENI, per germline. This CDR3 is CASSPFREVGIYEQYF. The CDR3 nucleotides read TGTGCCAGCTCACCATTCAGGGAGGTTGGGATATACGAGCAGTACTTC.

Written as DNA, the CDR3 is TGTGCCAGCAGCTCATCAGCAATCACCCAGTACTTC. Its protein product is CASSSSAITQYF. This rearrangement joins TRBV7-2 to TRBJ2-5; no clear D gene. Germline assignment: CDR1 SGHTA and CDR2 FQGNSA. The CDR3 consists of 12 residues. V shed 4 bases and J shed 8 bases, with 11 bases lying between them.

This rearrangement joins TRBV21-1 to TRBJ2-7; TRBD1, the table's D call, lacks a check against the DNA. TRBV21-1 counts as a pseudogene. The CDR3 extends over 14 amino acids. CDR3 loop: CASRNGQGSYEQYV. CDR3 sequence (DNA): TGTGCCAGCAGAAACGGACAGGGCTCCTACGAGCAGTACGTC.

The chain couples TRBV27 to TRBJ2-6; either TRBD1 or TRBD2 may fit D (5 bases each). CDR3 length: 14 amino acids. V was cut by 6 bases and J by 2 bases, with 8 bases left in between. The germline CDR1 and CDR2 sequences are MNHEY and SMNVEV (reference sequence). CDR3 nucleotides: TGTGCCAGCAGCGGGGCGGCTGGGGCCAACGTCCTGACTTTC. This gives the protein CASSGAAGANVLTF.

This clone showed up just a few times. In DNA form, the CDR3 reads TGTGCCAGCTCACCAGGCCCCTTGGCGGACCACCCCCTCCACTTT. Protein sequence: CASSPGPLADHPLHF. This chain links TRBV18 with TRBJ1-6; D remains unclear. The germline V and J ends were trimmed by 2 bases and 13 bases, with 18 bases remaining between them. This CDR3 comprises 15 residues. Germline CDR1 is KGHSH and CDR2 is LQKENI.

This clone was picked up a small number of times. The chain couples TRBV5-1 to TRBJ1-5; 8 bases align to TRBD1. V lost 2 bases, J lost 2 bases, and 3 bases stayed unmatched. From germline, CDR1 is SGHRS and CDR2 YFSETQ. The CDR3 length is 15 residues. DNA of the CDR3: TGCGCCAGCAGCTTACAGGGGGGTGGCAATCAGCCCCAGCATTTT. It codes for CASSLQGGGNQPQHF.

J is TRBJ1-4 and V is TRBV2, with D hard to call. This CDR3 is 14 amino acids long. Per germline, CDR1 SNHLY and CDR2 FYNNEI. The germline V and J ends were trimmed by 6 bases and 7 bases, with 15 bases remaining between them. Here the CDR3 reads CASSDGPYPEKLFF. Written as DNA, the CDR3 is TGTGCCAGCAGCGACGGGCCCTATCCTGAAAAACTGTTTTTT.

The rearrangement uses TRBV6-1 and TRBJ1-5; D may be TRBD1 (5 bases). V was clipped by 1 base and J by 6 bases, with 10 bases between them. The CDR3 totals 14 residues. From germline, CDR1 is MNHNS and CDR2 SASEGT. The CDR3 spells CASSEVKGLQPQHF. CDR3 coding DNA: TGTGCCAGCAGTGAAGTTAAGGGACTTCAGCCCCAGCATTTT.

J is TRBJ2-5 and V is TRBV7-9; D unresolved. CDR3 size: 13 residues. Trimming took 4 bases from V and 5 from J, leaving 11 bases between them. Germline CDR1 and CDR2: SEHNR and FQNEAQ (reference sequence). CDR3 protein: CASSSTLRETQYF. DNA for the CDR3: TGTGCCAGCAGCTCTACCTTGAGGGAGACCCAGTACTTC.

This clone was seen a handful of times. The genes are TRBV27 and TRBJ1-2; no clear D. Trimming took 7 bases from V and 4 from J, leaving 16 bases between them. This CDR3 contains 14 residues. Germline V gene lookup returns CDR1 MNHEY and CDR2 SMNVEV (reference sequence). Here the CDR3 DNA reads TGTGCCAGCAAATCCTCGGACCCCGGCTATGGCTACACCTTC. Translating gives CASKSSDPGYGYTF.

CDR3: CASSPERSNGVQYF. CDR3 coding DNA: TGTGCCAGCTCACCGGAAAGGAGTAATGGCGTTCAGTACTTC. V is TRBV18 and J is TRBJ2-4; no clear D gene. This CDR3 is built from 14 residues. Per germline, CDR1 KGHSH and CDR2 LQKENI. V lost 3 bases and J 11 bases, leaving 17 bases between the germline ends.

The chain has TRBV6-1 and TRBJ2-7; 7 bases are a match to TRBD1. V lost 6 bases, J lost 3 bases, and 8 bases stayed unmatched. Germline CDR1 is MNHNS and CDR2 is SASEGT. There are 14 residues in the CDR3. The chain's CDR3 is CASRAGTDNYEQYF. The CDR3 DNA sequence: TGTGCCAGCAGGGCCGGGACAGATAACTACGAGCAGTACTTC.